This T cell receptor beta chain was found in a study of blood T cell repertoires in COVID-19 (dated by TCRdb to 2018 to 2020). Study-level background: Samples covering the acute and convalescent phases of COVID-19 were provided by collaborators in the United States, Italy and Spain. The dataset comprised deeply sampled blood TCRbeta repertoires from subjects exposed to, actively infected with, or recovered from COVID-19. Where available, HLA class I and class II types were obtained from metadata supplied by the sample provider rather than from assay-based typing. Samples were obtained from the ongoing ImmuneRACE study (first 160 participants) and from 1,254 subjects provided by 6 global collaborators. Sample metadata almost always included a de-identified subject ID, COVID-19 status, age in years and sex. The repertoires were released in a freely available public database intended as a resource for research on the immune response to SARS-CoV-2. The material from the prospective study consisted of cDNA or gDNA derived from T cells, B-cell-depleted T cells, or PBMCs.

What the work shows at the level of the full study, not this receptor alone: Clinical and demographic metadata were provided uncurated, with the amount varying by source and participant.

TCRbeta CDR3 regions were amplified from genomic DNA by means of the immunoSEQ Assay, a bias-controlled multiplex PCR. In the original analysis: The number of nucleated cells in each sample was estimated by amplification of reference gene primers within the assay. To quantify the absolute abundance of each unique TCRbeta CDR3 rearrangement, sequence reads were collapsed and filtered. Productive Simpson clonality was computed per sample as the square root of Simpson's diversity index over productive rearrangements. Held by TCRdb, this immuneACCESS table contains in-frame sequences only and omits some clones. Under half of the omission traces to an unresolved V gene where checked; the cause of the rest is unknown. V and J calls and clone size come straight from that table; D and trimming were deduced from the DNA. This sample gives approximately 120,000 clones in total; approximately 85% of them show up just once. The ten largest account for about 5.7% of the sample.

Reading the germline V gene gives CDR1 MNHEY and CDR2 SVGEGT. Reading from cysteine to phenylalanine, the CDR3 counts 15 amino acids. CDR3 DNA only is kept here, 45 bases in frame from base 1. Compared with germline, V lacks 5 bases and J lacks 4 bases; bases without a gene match: 11. A remark on this clone: Its antigen remains unidentified. Qualities for individual bases were not recorded, and no much larger clone is one base off.

Each collaborating institution followed its own protocols to collect whole blood in K2EDTA tubes. For TCRbeta analysis, collaborators shipped samples in one of three forms: frozen whole blood, isolated PBMCs, or DNA extracted from either of those sample types. The sequence was collected from a human donor in a cohort sampled during active COVID-19. The chain uses TRBV6-2 or TRBV6-3 and TRBJ2-7, and TRBD1 matches 7 of the central bases. Sequenced sample: peripheral blood. The CDR3 protein sequence reads: CASSKRQGISYEQYF. The nucleotide sequence reads TGTGCCAGCAGTAAACGACAGGGCATCTCGTACGAGCAGTACTTC.